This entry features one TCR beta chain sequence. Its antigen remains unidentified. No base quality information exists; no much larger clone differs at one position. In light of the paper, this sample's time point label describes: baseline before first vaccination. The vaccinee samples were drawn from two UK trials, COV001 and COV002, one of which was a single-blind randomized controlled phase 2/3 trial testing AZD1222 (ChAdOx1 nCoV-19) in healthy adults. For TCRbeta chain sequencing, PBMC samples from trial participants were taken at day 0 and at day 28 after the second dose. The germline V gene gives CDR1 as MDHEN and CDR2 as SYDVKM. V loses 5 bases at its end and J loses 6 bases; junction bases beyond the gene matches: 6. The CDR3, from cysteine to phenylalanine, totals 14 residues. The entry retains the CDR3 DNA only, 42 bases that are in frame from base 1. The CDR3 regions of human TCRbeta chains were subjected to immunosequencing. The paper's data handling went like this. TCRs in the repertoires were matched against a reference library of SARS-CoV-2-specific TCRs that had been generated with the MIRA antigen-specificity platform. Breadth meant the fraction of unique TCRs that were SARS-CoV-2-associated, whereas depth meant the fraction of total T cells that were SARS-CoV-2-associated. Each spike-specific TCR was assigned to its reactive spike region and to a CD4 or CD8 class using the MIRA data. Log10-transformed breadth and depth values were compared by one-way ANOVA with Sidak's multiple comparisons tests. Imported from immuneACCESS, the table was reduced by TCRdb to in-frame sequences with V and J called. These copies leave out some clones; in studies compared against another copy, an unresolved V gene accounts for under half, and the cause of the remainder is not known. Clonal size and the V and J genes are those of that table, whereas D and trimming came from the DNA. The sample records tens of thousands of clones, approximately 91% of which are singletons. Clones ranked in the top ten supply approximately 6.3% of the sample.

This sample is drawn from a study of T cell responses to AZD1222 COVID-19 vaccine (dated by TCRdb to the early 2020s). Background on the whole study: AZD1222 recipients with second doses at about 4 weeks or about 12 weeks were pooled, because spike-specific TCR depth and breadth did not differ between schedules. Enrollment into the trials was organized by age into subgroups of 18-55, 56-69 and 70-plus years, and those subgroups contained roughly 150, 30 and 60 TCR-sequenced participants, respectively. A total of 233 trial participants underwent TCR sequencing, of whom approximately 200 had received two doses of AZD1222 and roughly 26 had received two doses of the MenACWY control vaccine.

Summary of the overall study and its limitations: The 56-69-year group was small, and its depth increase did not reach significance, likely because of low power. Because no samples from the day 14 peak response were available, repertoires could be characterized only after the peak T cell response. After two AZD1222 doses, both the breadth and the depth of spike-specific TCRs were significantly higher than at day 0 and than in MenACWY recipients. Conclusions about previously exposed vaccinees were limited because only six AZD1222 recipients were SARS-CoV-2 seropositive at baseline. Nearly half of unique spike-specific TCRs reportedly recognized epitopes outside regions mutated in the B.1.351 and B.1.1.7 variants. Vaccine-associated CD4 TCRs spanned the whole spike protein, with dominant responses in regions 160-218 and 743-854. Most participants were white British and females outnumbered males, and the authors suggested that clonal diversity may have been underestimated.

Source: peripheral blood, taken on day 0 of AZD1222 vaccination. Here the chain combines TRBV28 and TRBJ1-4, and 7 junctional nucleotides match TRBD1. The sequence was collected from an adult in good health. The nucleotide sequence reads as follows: TGTGCCAGCAGTCCTCTCGACAGGGATGAAAAACTGTTTTTT. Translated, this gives CASSPLDRDEKLFF.